This T cell receptor (beta chain) was observed in a study of cytomegalovirus exposure and HLA in healthy donors. Whole-study results and caveats: While the bulk of TCR sequences proved rare, some public TCRs turned up in many donors. Indistinguishability led to the exclusion of some V segments, TRBV6-2 and TRBV6-3 included. The study listed some 160 cytomegalovirus-associated TCR beta chains.

The PCR made use of 60 Vbeta and 13 Jbeta primers. The table came from immunoSEQ multiplex PCR; TCRdb's copy has only in-frame clones and leaves some out. The table lists approximately 180,000 clones, roughly 80% of them singletons, with about 13% in the top ten. This clone was picked up a small number of times. Its specificity is unknown. The CDR3 is 13 residues long. Germline V CDR1 and CDR2: SQVTM, ANQGSEA. Trimming cost V 7 bases and J 5 bases; bases outside gene matches: 8. Sequencing used PBMCs. This sequence originates from a woman in her forties or fifties in good health and CMV-seropositive. The chain recombines TRBV29-1 with TRBJ1-1; 9 bases are a match to TRBD1. This chain's CDR3 is CSGTTGGFTEAFF. CDR3 nucleotide sequence: TGCAGCGGTACGACAGGGGGGTTTACTGAAGCTTTCTTT.